This TCR beta chain came from a study of blood T cells in healthy people across ages. Germline V gene lookup returns CDR1 SNHLY and CDR2 FYNNEI. This CDR3 is built from 14 residues. The trim removed 7 bases at V and 2 bases at J, leaving 5 bases unmatched. Using a J-beta primer mix together with a sample-barcoded 5' primer, a second PCR was run for roughly 6 to 12 cycles. Every cDNA molecule bore a tag from a template-switch adaptor containing 12 random nucleotides. TCRdb ran MiXCR on the 5' RACE reads and lists one entry per CDR3 protein. The sample includes fewer than 800,000 distinct CDR3 sequences, around 21% of them seen just once.

This receptor was obtained from a man between 65 and 85 years old in good health. The sample comprised blood. The chain carries TRBV2 and TRBJ1-5; TRBD1 matches at 7 bases. In nucleotides, the CDR3 is TGTGCCAGCAACGGACAGGACCGCAATCAGCCCCAGCATTTT. This sequence encodes CASNGQDRNQPQHF.